A single sample gave rise to the 15 T cell receptor beta chains below, sequenced in a study of persistence of HIV-infected CD4 T cells. Cells were stimulated with CMV-infected fibroblast lysates at about 9.4 ug/mL. CD4+ T cells upregulating both CD40 ligand and CD69 were sorted as responding cells. The antigens for these receptors are not known. This was the immunoSEQ version 4 assay in survey mode. Data came from immunoSEQ multiplex PCR; TCRdb stores just in-frame clones and leaves some out. Of just over 7,500 clones in the sample, around 67% are singletons; the top ten hold 15% to 20%. The sequencing here drew on CD4+ T cells sorted from PBMCs after 18-hour stimulation, taken from a patient who received antiretroviral therapy. These receptors were taken from an adult man with HIV who was CMV-seropositive.

The chain carries TRBV6-2 or TRBV6-3 and TRBJ2-1; 8 bases are a match to TRBD2. The CDR3 has 15 residues. In germline, CDR1 is MNHEY, CDR2 SVGEGT. With 6 bases clipped from V and 0 bases from J, the junction kept 4 bases outside the gene matches. CDR3 sequence reads: CASSRLALSYNEQFF. The CDR3 nucleotides read TGTGCCAGCAGCAGACTAGCGCTCTCCTACAATGAGCAGTTCTTC.

By frequency in the sample, this clone is medium-sized (0.01 to 0.1%). This sample includes further DNA sequences coding for the same CDR3. This chain links TRBV19 with TRBJ1-1; no reliable D call. The germline V and J ends were trimmed by 7 bases and 4 bases, with 7 bases remaining between them. CDR3 length equals 11 residues. The germline V gene has CDR1 LNHDA and CDR2 SQIVND (reference sequence). This CDR3 is CASTGSTEAFF. As DNA, the CDR3 is TGTGCCAGTACGGGGAGCACTGAAGCTTTCTTT.

J is TRBJ1-4 and V is TRBV7-9, with no clear D. V was shortened by 5 bases and J by 0 bases, with 16 bases between the two germline ends. This CDR3 region has 17 residues. Germline-derived CDR1 and CDR2 are SEHNR and FQNEAQ (reference sequence). CDR3 region: CASSPARGRSTNEKLFF. CDR3 DNA sequence: TGTGCCAGCAGCCCCGCCCGTGGCCGCTCAACTAATGAAAAACTGTTTTTT. The entire variable domain, with the rest obtained from reference TRBV7-9 and TRBJ1-4, is as follows: DTGVSQNPRHKITKRGQNVTFRCDPISEHNRLYWYRQTLGQGPEFLTYFQNEAQLEKSRLLSDRFSAERPKGSFSTLEIQRTEQGDSAMYLCASSPARGRSTNEKLFFGSGTQLSVL.

The chain links TRBV12-3 or TRBV12-4 to TRBJ2-7; D might be TRBD2 (5 bases). Between the trimmed V and J ends, which lost 6 bases and 4 bases, there was a span of 13 bases. The CDR3 spans 13 residues. The CDR3 sequence: CASSYQPGYEQYF. The CDR3 region has the DNA TGTGCCAGCAGCTACCAACCGGGATACGAGCAGTACTTC.

J is TRBJ1-5 and V is TRBV4-2; D perhaps matches TRBD1 (5 bases). Looked up from germline, CDR1 is LGHNA and CDR2 is YNFKEQ. The CDR3 covers 15 residues. The V and J ends lost 1 base and 4 bases respectively, with 11 bases between them. Written as DNA, the CDR3 is TGTGCCAGCAGCCAAGGGGGGGACCGAAATCAGCCCCAGCATTTT. Translated, it gives CASSQGGDRNQPQHF.

The CDR3 loop reads CASSEHRDYGYTF. The CDR3 DNA sequence: TGTGCCAGCAGCGAACACAGGGACTATGGCTACACCTTC. This chain links TRBV11-1 with TRBJ1-2, with D perhaps TRBD1 (6 bases). Trimming removed 5 bases at V and 3 bases at J, with 10 bases between. The CDR3 sequence is 13 residues long. Germline V gives CDR1 SGHAT, CDR2 FQDESV (reference sequence).

The rearrangement links TRBV4-3 to TRBJ2-3; 7 bases are a match to TRBD2. The CDR3 length is 16 residues. V shed 0 bases and J 3 bases; nucleotides not matched to a gene: 6. CDR1 is LGHNA, CDR2 YSLEER, per germline. CDR3 DNA: TGCGCCAGCAGCCAAGATAAGCGGGATAATACAGATACGCAGTATTTT. It yields the protein CASSQDKRDNTDTQYF.

The chain carries TRBV18 and TRBJ1-6; no clear D gene. V was pared by 2 bases and J by 3 bases, with 8 bases between. The CDR3 sequence is 15 residues long. The germline gives CDR1 KGHSH, CDR2 LQKENI. In DNA, the CDR3 is TGTGCCAGCTCACCAGATGACGTCTATAATTCACCCCTCCACTTT. Residues: CASSPDDVYNSPLHF.

In its sample, this clone was seen a few times. The chain combines TRBV7-2 with TRBJ1-5, with D tentatively TRBD1 (6 bases). The CDR3 spans 15 residues. The germline V gene has CDR1 SGHTA and CDR2 FQGNSA. V was cut by 5 bases and J by 3 bases, with 14 bases left in between. CDR3 amino acids: CASSLGGSINQPQHF. Here the CDR3 DNA reads TGTGCCAGCAGCCTGGGGGGCAGCATCAATCAGCCCCAGCATTTT.

The chain has TRBV28 and TRBJ2-7; unclear D gene. With 6 bases removed from V and 2 bases from J, the gap between germline ends came to 14 bases. Germline assignment: CDR1 MDHEN and CDR2 SYDVKM. This CDR3 contains 14 residues. Written as DNA, the CDR3 is TGTGCCAGCAGCATCCCTACTGTGACCTACGAGCAGTACTTC. Protein sequence: CASSIPTVTYEQYF.

The rearrangement uses TRBV30 and TRBJ2-1, with 7 nucleotides matching TRBD2. The CDR3 sequence is 15 residues long. In germline, CDR1 is GTSNPN, CDR2 SVGIG (reference sequence). J gave up 5 bases and V 1 base, and 8 bases lay outside the gene matches. The CDR3 region is CAWSGHSGLNNEQFF. Here the CDR3 DNA reads TGTGCCTGGAGTGGGCATAGCGGGTTAAACAATGAGCAGTTCTTC.

The chain recombines TRBV2 with TRBJ2-2; maybe TRBD2 (7 bases). Germline V lookup: CDR1 SNHLY, CDR2 FYNNEI. V was trimmed by 4 bases and J by 7 bases, leaving 16 bases between them. The CDR3 consists of 15 residues. As DNA, the CDR3 is TGTGCCAGCAGTGGACGGGGGGCCCAGGGCGGGGAGCTGTTTTTT. It specifies CASSGRGAQGGELFF.

This chain links TRBV9 with TRBJ2-5; D remains unclear. From germline, CDR1 is SGDLS and CDR2 YYNGEE. Deletions cut 4 bases from V and 2 bases from J, with 9 bases between. The CDR3 consists of 13 residues. The CDR3: CASSLSRQETQYF. Here the CDR3 DNA reads TGTGCCAGCAGCCTCTCACGGCAAGAGACCCAGTACTTC.

The V and J genes are TRBV30 and TRBJ1-5; D is perhaps TRBD1 (6 bases). This CDR3 has 13 residues. Germline V gene sequence: CDR1 GTSNPN, CDR2 SVGIG (reference sequence). Trimming took off 5 bases at V and 5 bases at J, with 13 bases between the two ends. This CDR3 is CAWDNRADQPQHF. CDR3 DNA sequence: TGTGCCTGGGACAACAGGGCGGATCAGCCCCAGCATTTT.

This chain links TRBV30 with TRBJ2-7; perhaps D is TRBD1 or TRBD2 (5 bases each). Germline loops: CDR1 GTSNPN, CDR2 SVGIG (reference sequence). V lost 7 bases to trimming and J lost 3 bases, with 16 bases between them. The CDR3 is 13 amino acids. CDR3 region: CASTGRMFYEQYF. The CDR3 DNA is TGTGCCTCTACGGGACGGATGTTCTACGAGCAGTACTTC. The full variable domain, in which reference TRBV30 and TRBJ2-7 provide the parts outside the CDR3, is SQTIHQWPATLVQPVGSPLSLECTVEGTSNPNLYWYRQAAGRGLQLLFYSVGIGQISSEVPQNLSASRPQDRQFILSSKKLLLSDSGFYLCASTGRMFYEQYFGPGTRLTVT.